This T cell receptor (beta chain) emerged from a study of early T cells in non-severe SARS-CoV-2 infection (dated by TCRdb to 2020 to 2023). For the wider study: Because TCR sequencing was done on bulk RNA from unsorted whole blood, the alpha and beta chains could not be paired.

Libraries came from 5' RACE. Sequencing used a NextSeq 500. Unique molecular identifiers were attached to individual cDNA molecules in the TCR library protocol so that sequencing error and PCR bias could be corrected. TCR alpha and beta chains were both sequenced, and the abundances of alpha and beta sequences in each sample were closely correlated with each other. The study's processing was this. Decombinator V4 was used to annotate TCR sequences for V gene, J gene and CDR3. Expanded TCRs were defined as changing significantly between any two time points under a Poisson model with p below 0.0001. TCR abundances were normalised to the total number of TCRs sequenced per sample and were expressed as counts per million. MAIT TCRs were defined by TRAV1-2 paired with TRAJ12, TRAJ20 or TRAJ33, and iNKT TCRs by TRAV10 paired with TRAJ18. VDJdb, accessed 1 November 2021, was searched for CMV, EBV and SARS-CoV-2 annotated TCRs, excluding TCRs annotated for multiple antigens. TCRdb handled the public reads itself, with Q25 trimming in fastp and clone calling in MiXCR, and kept productive beta chains. Rows with a matching CDR3 protein are joined into one entry that keeps the most common DNA and genes. The V and J calls, along with clone size, are taken from TCRdb and not from the paper's own processing. This sample holds about 35,000 distinct CDR3 sequences; more than 5% were observed only once. Around 8% of the sample rests with the top ten.

Trimming takes 5 bases from V and 0 bases from J, and the germline ends sit 11 bases apart. CDR1 DFQATT and CDR2 SNEGSKA are derived from the germline V gene (reference sequence). The CDR3 covers 14 residues, taking in both the cysteine and the phenylalanine. Just the 42-base CDR3 DNA is kept, in frame starting at base 1. This was a case-control study nested in a cohort of healthcare workers in London, UK, who had nasopharyngeal swab PCR tests and blood samples taken every week. Healthcare workers were enrolled in the week of the UK lockdown, from 23 to 31 March 2020, and were followed every week for up to roughly 15 weeks. Overall results and qualifications from the work: VDJdb matching was skewed toward anti-spike CD8 responses, so virus-specific expansions were likely underestimated and private and CD4 specificities were missed.

This clonotype was found many times. It has no known antigen specificity. The input lacks base qualities; no much larger clone sits a single base away. The V gene is TRBV20-1 and the J gene is TRBJ1-5; a tentative D call is TRBD1 (6 bases match). Sequencing input: whole blood. The receptor comes from an adult who was a healthcare worker with PCR-confirmed SARS-CoV-2 infection or an uninfected control (not recorded which). The CDR3 region has the sequence CSASTGISNQPQHF. The nucleotide sequence is given as TGCAGTGCTTCAACAGGGATTAGCAATCAGCCCCAGCATTTT.